The table lists the clone carrying this T cell receptor (beta chain) with many counts. Its antigen is still unknown. CDR3 length: 18 amino acids. From the 5' RACE reads, TCRdb called clonotypes with MiXCR, one entry per CDR3 protein. The sample shows some 340,000 distinct CDR3 sequences, 10% to 15% of them seen only once. This sample was taken from a study of T-cell memory formation after mild COVID-19. Study context: TCR clusters were mostly donor specific.

Notes on the study in general: SARS-CoV-2 specificity was not confirmed for second-wave clones peaking on day 37.

This chain connects TRBV3-2 to TRBJ2-1; the table calls TRBD2, which could not be checked here. TRBV3-2 is a pseudogene. This sequence was found in a man aged 18 to 35 who had mild COVID-19 (a few samples of this study predate the infection). Cell type and time point are not known. The sequencing sample was made of PBMCs or a T cell subset sorted from them (not recorded which). The CDR3 loop reads CASSQEERGAIPANEQFF. As DNA, the CDR3 is TGTGCCAGCAGCCAAGAAGAGCGGGGGGCCATTCCCGCCAATGAGCAGTTCTTC.